This record covers a single T cell receptor beta chain. This record belongs to a study of blood T cell repertoires in COVID-19. On the study more broadly: COVID-19 samples, acute and convalescent, were from the United States, Italy and Spain. From T cells, B-cell-depleted T cells, or PBMCs came the material, which was cDNA or gDNA.

Germline values: CDR1 SEHNR, CDR2 FQNEAQ (reference sequence). This CDR3 comprises 16 residues. V gave up 5 bases and J gave up 5 bases; unmatched junction bases: 12. Authors' data handling: Quantification of nucleated cells was approximated via reference gene primer amplification. The assay was immunoSEQ multiplex PCR, and TCRdb's table has in-frame clones only and misses some. V and J calls plus clone size are reproduced from that table; the DNA served to infer D and trimming. The table has about 120,000 clones, 75% to 80% seen once. The sequenced material came from peripheral blood. This rearrangement joins TRBV7-9 to TRBJ2-7, with 10 nucleotides matching TRBD2. The TCR sequence derives from a woman aged 80 or older with active or convalescent COVID-19. DNA of the CDR3: TGTGCCAGCAGCCCGTTTTCCACTAGCGGGACAGACGAGCAGTACTTC. This codes for CASSPFSTSGTDEQYF.